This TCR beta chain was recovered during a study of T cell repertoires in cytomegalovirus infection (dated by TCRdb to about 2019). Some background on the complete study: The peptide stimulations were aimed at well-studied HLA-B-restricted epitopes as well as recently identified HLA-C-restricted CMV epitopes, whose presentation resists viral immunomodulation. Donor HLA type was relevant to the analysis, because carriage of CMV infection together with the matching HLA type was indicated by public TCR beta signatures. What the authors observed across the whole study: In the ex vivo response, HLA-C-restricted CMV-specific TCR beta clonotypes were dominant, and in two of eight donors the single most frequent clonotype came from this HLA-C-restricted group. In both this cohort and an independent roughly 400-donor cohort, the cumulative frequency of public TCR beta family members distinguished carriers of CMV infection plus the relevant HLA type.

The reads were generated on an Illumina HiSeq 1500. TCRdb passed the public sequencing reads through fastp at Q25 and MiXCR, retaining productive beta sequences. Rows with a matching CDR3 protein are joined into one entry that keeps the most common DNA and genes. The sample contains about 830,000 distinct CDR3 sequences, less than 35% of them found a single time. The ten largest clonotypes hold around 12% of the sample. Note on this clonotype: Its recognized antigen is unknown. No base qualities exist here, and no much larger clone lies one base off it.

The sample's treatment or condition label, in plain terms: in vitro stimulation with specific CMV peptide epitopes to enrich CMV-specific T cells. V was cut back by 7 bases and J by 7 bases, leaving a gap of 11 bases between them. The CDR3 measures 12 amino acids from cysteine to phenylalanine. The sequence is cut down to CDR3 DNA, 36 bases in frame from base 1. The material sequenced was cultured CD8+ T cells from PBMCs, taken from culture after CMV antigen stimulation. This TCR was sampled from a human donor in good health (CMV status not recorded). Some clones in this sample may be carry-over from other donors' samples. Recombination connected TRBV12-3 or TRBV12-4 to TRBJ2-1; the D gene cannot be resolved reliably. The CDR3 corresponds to CASTLLGNEQFF. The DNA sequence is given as TGTGCCAGCACCCTTTTGGGAAATGAGCAGTTCTTC.